This TCR beta chain is from a study of blood T cells in healthy people across ages. This clonotype has just a few counts. The germline CDR1 and CDR2 sequences are SGHTA and FQGNSA. The length of the CDR3 is 16 residues. V dropped 5 bases and J dropped 10; count of bases not matched to a gene: 12. With a J-beta primer mix and a sample-barcoded 5' primer, a second PCR ran about 6 to 11 cycles. One entry per CDR3 protein results from TCRdb running MiXCR on the 5' RACE reads. The sample includes under 950,000 distinct CDR3 sequences, approximately 21% seen only once; the top ten take roughly a fifth. Sequenced input: blood. The sequence was collected from a man in his 70s in good health. The V call is TRBV7-2, the J call TRBJ1-6; TRBD1 agrees at 9 bases. Written as DNA, the CDR3 is TGTGCCAGCAGCAGACGATTGGGACAGGGCGGGTCACCCCTCCACTTT. Protein sequence: CASSRRLGQGGSPLHF.